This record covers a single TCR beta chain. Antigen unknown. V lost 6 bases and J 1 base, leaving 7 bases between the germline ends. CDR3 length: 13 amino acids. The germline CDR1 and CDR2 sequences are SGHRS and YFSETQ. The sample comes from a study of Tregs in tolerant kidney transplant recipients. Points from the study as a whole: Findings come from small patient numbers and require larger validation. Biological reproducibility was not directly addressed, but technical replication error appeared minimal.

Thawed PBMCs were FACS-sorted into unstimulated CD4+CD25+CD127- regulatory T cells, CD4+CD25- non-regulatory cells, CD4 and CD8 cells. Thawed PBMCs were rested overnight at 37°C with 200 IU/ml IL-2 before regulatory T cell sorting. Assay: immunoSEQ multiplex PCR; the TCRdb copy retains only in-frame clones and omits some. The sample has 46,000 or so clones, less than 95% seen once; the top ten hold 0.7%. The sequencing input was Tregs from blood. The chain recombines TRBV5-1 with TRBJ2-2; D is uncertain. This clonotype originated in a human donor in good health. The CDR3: CASIGQNTGELFF. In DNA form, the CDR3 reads TGCGCCAGCATTGGGCAGAACACCGGGGAGCTGTTTTTT.